This T cell receptor (beta chain) was sequenced in a study of blood T cell repertoires in COVID-19. The overall study: The United States, Italy and Spain were the sources of the acute and convalescent COVID-19 samples. PBMCs, B-cell-depleted T cells, or T cells provided the cDNA or gDNA that made up the material.

Authors' methods: Reference gene primer amplification gave nucleated cell count estimates. Clones were read by immunoSEQ multiplex PCR, and TCRdb kept only the in-frame ones, dropping some. The DNA was the basis for D and trimming; V, J and clone size are from that table. The repertoire consists of 100,000 to 120,000 clones, with 70% to 90% occurring once and the leading ten covering around 5.1%. Germline V gene sequence: CDR1 SNHLY, CDR2 FYNNEI. V was trimmed by 7 bases and J by 5 bases, leaving 14 bases between them. This CDR3 is built from 13 residues. Source material: peripheral blood. This TCR derives from a human donor in a cohort sampled during active COVID-19. The chain has TRBV2 and TRBJ1-2, with D possibly TRBD1 on 6 matching bases. For the CDR3, the DNA is TGTGCCAGCATAGAACCAGGGGTTTATGGCTACACCTTC. Translating it yields CASIEPGVYGYTF. The variable domain in full, completed from reference TRBV2 and TRBJ1-2, reads EPEVTQTPSHQVTQMGQEVILRCVPISNHLYFYWYRQILGQKVEFLVSFYNNEISEKSEIFDDQFSVERPDGSNFTLKIRSTKLEDSAMYFCASIEPGVYGYTFGSGTRLTVV.